Listed here are 19 T cell receptor beta chains from one sample, sequenced in a study of CXCR3-negative and CXCR3-positive naive CD8 T cells. General observations from the study: More hydrophobic TRB CDR3s occurred in CXCR3-positive than in CXCR3-negative naive cells.

For these TCRs, the target antigens are not known. Through 5' RACE with UMI labels, the TRB cDNA libraries were prepared. TCRdb re-called the 5' RACE reads and catalogs CDR3 proteins one per entry, DNA excluded. The sample's table shows tens of thousands of distinct CDR3 sequences. The specimen was naive CXCR3+ CD8+ T cells from blood. Subset denoted: CD45RO-CCR7+CD27+CD95- naive CD8+ T cells expressing CXCR3 (TNR3+). The receptors originated from a human donor in good health. Some clones in this sample may be carry-over from other donors' samples.

The chain's CDR3 is CASSLAVGGPNEQFF. This chain connects TRBV2 to TRBJ2-1. CDR3 length equals 15 residues. In germline, CDR1 is SNHLY, CDR2 FYNNEI.

V gene TRBV12-3 or TRBV12-4 combines with J gene TRBJ1-1; TCRdb lists TRBD1, though no DNA is available to test this call. The CDR3 runs 13 residues. The CDR3 loop is CASTLGTGPEAFF.

The rearrangement uses TRBV4-2 and TRBJ2-3. The germline V gene has CDR1 LGHNA and CDR2 YNFKEQ. The CDR3 is 16 amino acids. The CDR3 is CASSQDGQVSTDTQYF.

The chain employs TRBV28 and TRBJ2-3; TCRdb lists TRBD1, though no DNA is available to test this call. The CDR3 spans 13 residues. Germline V gene data show CDR1 as MDHEN and CDR2 as SYDVKM. The CDR3: CASSLVGADTQYF.

According to its frequency, this clonotype is medium-sized (0.01 to 0.1%). V is TRBV7-6 and J is TRBJ2-1. The V gene's germline CDR1 is SGHVS and CDR2 FNYEAQ. This CDR3 has 16 amino acids. This chain's CDR3 is CASSLDSAGPYNEQFF.

The rearrangement links TRBV7-9 to TRBJ2-7; TCRdb's assignment of TRBD1 cannot be checked, as there is no DNA. Germline V gene sequence: CDR1 SEHNR, CDR2 FQNEAQ (reference sequence). The CDR3 is 13 residues long. The chain's CDR3 is CASSPPGGWEQYF.

This chain connects TRBV29-1 to TRBJ2-7; TCRdb names TRBD1, which stays unverified in the absence of DNA. The germline V gene has CDR1 SQVTM and CDR2 ANQGSEA. The CDR3 sequence is 15 residues long. CDR3 in amino acids: CSVEDPKQGDYEQYF.

The chain joins TRBV23-1 to TRBJ2-5; checking the TCRdb D call of TRBD1 is not possible without DNA. TRBV23-1 is known as an ORF, though its function is uncertain. CDR3 length: 16 residues. The CDR3 loop reads CASSPLLGQEAETQYF.

V is TRBV7-9 and J is TRBJ1-1; TCRdb returns TRBD1, unconfirmable since there is no DNA. The length of the CDR3 is 13 residues. The germline CDR1 and CDR2 sequences are SEHNR and FQNEAQ (reference sequence). This CDR3 reads CASRTSGGTEAFF.

The CDR3 protein is CASSPDPSGGTDTQYF. The rearrangement uses TRBV12-3 or TRBV12-4 and TRBJ2-3; as DNA is missing, the TRBD2 call by TCRdb cannot be tested. This CDR3 is built from 16 residues.

The chain is built from TRBV7-9 and TRBJ2-5. The CDR3 spans 13 residues. Germline lookup yields CDR1 SEHNR and CDR2 FQNEAQ (reference sequence). The chain's CDR3 is CASSLVYQETQYF.

V usage is TRBV20-1 and J usage is TRBJ1-2; TCRdb reports TRBD1, a call that lacks DNA to check it against. CDR3 length: 13 amino acids. The germline CDR1 and CDR2 sequences are DFQATT and SNEGSKA (reference sequence). CDR3 region: CSARTGADYGYTF.

The rearrangement uses TRBV20-1 and TRBJ2-3; TCRdb gives TRBD2 as the D gene, but with no DNA this cannot be confirmed. The CDR3 contains 15 residues. Germline V gene data show CDR1 as DFQATT and CDR2 as SNEGSKA (reference sequence). The CDR3 is CSAVSGGALGDTQYF.

The genes are TRBV20-1 and TRBJ2-3; as DNA is missing, the TRBD2 call by TCRdb cannot be tested. The germline gives CDR1 DFQATT, CDR2 SNEGSKA (reference sequence). The CDR3 has 15 amino acids. CDR3 sequence: CSAGLAGGPADTQYF.

This chain uses TRBV7-9 with TRBJ1-2; lacking DNA, the TRBD1 call made by TCRdb goes unchecked. Germline CDR1 SEHNR, CDR2 FQNEAQ (reference sequence). The CDR3 totals 15 residues. The CDR3 reads CASSLSGRGAEGYTF. The full variable domain, in which reference TRBV7-9 and TRBJ1-2 provide the parts outside the CDR3, is DTGVSQNPRHKITKRGQNVTFRCDPISEHNRLYWYRQTLGQGPEFLTYFQNEAQLEKSRLLSDRFSAERPKGSFSTLEIQRTEQGDSAMYLCASSLSGRGAEGYTFGSGTRLTVV.

The chain links TRBV10-3 to TRBJ2-3; TCRdb lists TRBD1, though no DNA is available to test this call. CDR1 ENHRY and CDR2 SYGVKD come from the germline V gene. The CDR3 totals 15 residues. CDR3 amino acids: CATRDTDFGTDTQYF.

The chain carries TRBV5-5 and TRBJ1-5; the D call of TRBD1 rests on TCRdb alone, since no DNA is present to check it. Germline values: CDR1 SGHKS, CDR2 YYEKEE (reference sequence). The CDR3 loop spans 14 amino acids. The CDR3 sequence: CASSNGTSNQPQHF.

This chain joins TRBV7-6 and TRBJ2-5. Per the germline V gene, CDR1 is SGHVS and CDR2 is FNYEAQ. The CDR3 loop spans 12 amino acids. The chain's CDR3 is CASSLTQETQYF.

This rearrangement joins TRBV29-1 to TRBJ2-7; TCRdb's assignment of TRBD1 cannot be checked, as there is no DNA. The CDR3 length is 13 residues. Germline V gene sequence: CDR1 SQVTM, CDR2 ANQGSEA. CDR3 residues: CSVRSTGTYEQYF.